Listed below are T cell receptor beta chains from one sample, sequenced in a study of shared clonotypes between healthy human individuals. This table comes from immunoSEQ multiplex PCR, and its TCRdb copy is limited to in-frame clones, with some not included. The data show about 2.2 million clones, 85% to 95% seen once. Sequencing input: naive CD8+ T cells from PBMCs. The receptors originated from a man younger than 35 in good health. Some clones in this sample may be carry-over from other donors' samples. CDR3s include the opening cysteine and the closing phenylalanine or tryptophan. A D gene is named only where the DNA matches it firmly. Clone size, where shown, is once, few, many, or a class for clones that have expanded.

>NA|TRBJ1-5|NA|TRBV28
CASSFLGGSNQPQHF
TGTGCCAGCAGTTTTCTGGGGGGGAGCAATCAGCCCCAGCATTTT
>TRBD1|TRBJ2-7|NA|TRBV7-2
CASSPRQGVENEQYF
TGTGCCAGCAGCCCAAGACAGGGGGTAGAAAACGAGCAGTACTTC
>NA|TRBJ1-5|NA|TRBV27
CASSTLRGSQPQHF
TGCGCCAGCAGTACCCTTAGGGGAAGTCAGCCCCAGCATTTT
>NA|TRBJ2-7|NA|TRBV6-5
CASSYDDRSYEQYF
TGTGCCAGCAGTTACGACGACAGGTCCTACGAGCAGTACTTC
>NA|TRBJ2-5|once|TRBV7-8
CASSHPGLGMKTQYF
TGTGCCAGCAGCCACCCAGGCCTAGGCATGAAGACCCAGTACTTC
>NA|TRBJ1-2|NA|TRBV30
CAWMGSYYGYTF
TGTGCCTGGATGGGGAGCTACTATGGCTACACCTTC
>NA|TRBJ2-5|NA|TRBV27
CASRHSQETQYF
TGTGCCAGCAGGCACAGCCAAGAGACCCAGTACTTC
>NA|TRBJ2-7|NA|TRBV19
CASSIGRSSEQYF
TGTGCCAGTAGTATAGGGAGGTCTAGCGAGCAGTACTTC
>TRBD2|TRBJ2-2|NA|TRBV27
CASNGLAGNTGELFF
TGTGCCAGCAATGGCCTAGCGGGAAACACCGGGGAGCTGTTTTTT
>NA|TRBJ2-3|once|TRBV6-4
CASSDSQPDFEDSLSTDTQYF
TGTGCCAGCAGTGACTCGCAGCCGGACTTTGAGGACTCTTTAAGCACAGATACGCAGTATTTT
>NA|TRBJ1-2|NA|TRBV25-1
CASEDTTLRLATF
TGTGCCAGTGAGGACACCACTCTAAGGTTGGCCACCTTC
>NA|TRBJ2-7|NA|TRBV7-9
CASSLGPFYEQYF
TGTGCCAGCAGCTTGGGGCCCTTCTACGAGCAGTACTTC
>NA|TRBJ2-3|NA|TRBV5-8
CASSLQVGGLTDTQYF
TGTGCCAGCAGCCTACAAGTCGGGGGCCTCACAGATACGCAGTATTTT
>NA|TRBJ2-2|NA|TRBV7-8
CASSFRAVGSYTGELFF
TGTGCCAGCAGCTTTCGTGCTGTCGGGAGTTATACCGGGGAGCTGTTTTTT
>TRBD1|TRBJ1-1|NA|TRBV5-1
CASSLGQGGNTEAFF
TGCGCCAGCAGCTTGGGTCAGGGGGGGAACACTGAAGCTTTCTTT
>NA|TRBJ2-3|NA|TRBV7-3
CASSNLAGTQYF
TGTGCCAGCAGCAACCTAGCCGGTACGCAGTATTTT
>NA|TRBJ2-2|NA|TRBV19
CASSLSQELELFF
TGTGCCAGTAGCCTATCTCAAGAGCTGGAGCTGTTTTTT
>NA|TRBJ1-1|few|TRBV19
CATQGHANTEAFF
TGTGCCACCCAGGGACACGCGAACACTGAAGCTTTCTTT
>TRBD1|TRBJ2-7|NA|TRBV5-1
CASSTDRGYEQYF
TGCGCCAGCAGCACGGACAGGGGCTACGAGCAGTACTTC
>TRBD2|TRBJ2-7|few|TRBV7-8
CASSLAYASGAYEQYF
TGTGCCAGCAGCTTAGCGTATGCTAGCGGGGCCTACGAGCAGTACTTC
>TRBD2|TRBJ2-5|NA|TRBV6-5
CASSYSSSGRGETQYF
TGTGCCAGCAGTTACTCTAGTAGCGGGAGGGGAGAGACCCAGTACTTC
>NA|TRBJ1-1|NA|TRBV30
CAWSVGRTEAFF
TGTGCCTGGAGTGTGGGCAGAACTGAAGCTTTCTTT
>TRBD1|TRBJ2-1|NA|TRBV5-4
CASSFLIGTGRIGEQFF
TGTGCCAGCAGCTTTTTAATCGGGACAGGCAGAATTGGTGAGCAGTTCTTC
>TRBD2|TRBJ2-1|NA|TRBV4-2
CASSQGAGGNNNEQFF
TGTGCCAGCAGCCAAGGCGCGGGAGGAAACAACAATGAGCAGTTCTTC
>NA|TRBJ1-3|NA|TRBV7-2
CASSPSAGSGNTIYF
TGTGCCAGCAGCCCGAGCGCAGGGTCAGGAAACACCATATATTTT
>TRBD1|TRBJ1-2|NA|TRBV28
CASTRGGGSDYGYTF
TGTGCCAGCACTAGGGGAGGGGGCAGCGACTATGGCTACACCTTC
>TRBD2|TRBJ2-1|NA|TRBV9
CASSVGAGGYNEQFF
TGTGCCAGCAGCGTAGGGGCGGGAGGATATAATGAGCAGTTCTTC
>NA|TRBJ1-3|NA|TRBV4-1
CASSQESGSGNTIYF
TGCGCCAGCAGCCAAGAATCGGGGTCTGGAAACACCATATATTTT
>NA|TRBJ2-7|NA|TRBV27
CASSRRGDNYEQYF
TGTGCCAGCAGCCGGAGGGGGGACAACTACGAGCAGTACTTC
>NA|TRBJ2-7|NA|TRBV19
CASSPTGWGVEQYF
TGTGCCAGTAGCCCAACAGGGTGGGGGGTCGAGCAGTACTTC
>TRBD1|TRBJ2-1|NA|TRBV2
CASSDPGQGGNEQFF
TGTGCCAGCAGCGACCCGGGACAGGGTGGTAATGAGCAGTTCTTC
>NA|TRBJ2-7|NA|TRBV9
CASSGTNFYEQYF
TGTGCCAGCAGCGGGACAAACTTCTACGAGCAGTACTTC
>TRBD2|TRBJ2-3|NA|TRBV5-6
CASSLGLAGGLGHTDTQYF
TGTGCCAGCAGCTTGGGGCTAGCGGGGGGGCTAGGTCACACAGATACGCAGTATTTT
>NA|TRBJ2-7|NA|TRBV18
CASSPESSYEQYF
TGTGCCAGCTCACCGGAGAGCTCCTACGAGCAGTACTTC
>TRBD2|TRBJ2-1|NA|TRBV13
CASSITSGASLYNEQFF
TGTGCCAGCAGCATAACTAGCGGGGCCAGCTTGTACAATGAGCAGTTCTTC
>NA|TRBJ2-6|NA|TRBV5-4
CASLGGPDGMGPVLTF
TGTGCCAGCCTTGGTGGACCCGATGGGATGGGGCCCGTCCTGACTTTC
>NA|TRBJ2-1|NA|TRBV27
CASSLYGGGHEQFF
TGTGCCAGCAGTTTATATGGGGGCGGGCATGAGCAGTTCTTC
>TRBD2|TRBJ2-4|NA|TRBV9
CASSVSSGRALGNIQYF
TGTGCCAGCAGCGTTTCTAGCGGGAGGGCCCTCGGAAACATTCAGTACTTC
>TRBD1|TRBJ1-1|once|TRBV19
CASSIDPTGKDTEAFF
TGTGCCAGTAGTATAGACCCGACAGGGAAAGACACTGAAGCTTTCTTT
>TRBD1|TRBJ2-2|NA|TRBV27
CASSLIGTANTGELFF
TGTGCCAGCAGTTTAATAGGGACAGCAAACACCGGGGAGCTGTTTTTT
>NA|TRBJ2-1|NA|TRBV10-2
CASRDRLSHEQFF
TGCGCCAGTAGGGACCGTCTGAGCCATGAGCAGTTCTTC
>NA|TRBJ2-3|NA|TRBV13
CASSFGGGRDTQYF
TGTGCCAGCAGCTTTGGCGGGGGCAGGGATACGCAGTATTTT
>NA|TRBJ2-7|once|TRBV30
CAWSALPGAYEQYF
TGTGCCTGGAGTGCGCTACCAGGGGCCTACGAGCAGTACTTC
>NA|TRBJ2-2|NA|TRBV30
CAWSLANTGELFF
TGTGCCTGGAGCCTAGCCAACACCGGGGAGCTGTTTTTT